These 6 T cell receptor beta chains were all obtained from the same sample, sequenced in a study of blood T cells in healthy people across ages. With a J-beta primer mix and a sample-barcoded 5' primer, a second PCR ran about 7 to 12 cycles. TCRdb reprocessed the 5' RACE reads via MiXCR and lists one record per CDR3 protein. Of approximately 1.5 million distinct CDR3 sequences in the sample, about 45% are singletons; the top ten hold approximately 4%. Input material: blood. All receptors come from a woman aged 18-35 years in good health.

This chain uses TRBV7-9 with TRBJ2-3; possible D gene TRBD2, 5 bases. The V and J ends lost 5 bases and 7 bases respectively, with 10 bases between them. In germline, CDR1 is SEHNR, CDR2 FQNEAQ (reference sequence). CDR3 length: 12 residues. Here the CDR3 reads CASSLDSYTQYF. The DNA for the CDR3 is TGTGCCAGCAGCCTGGACTCTTATACGCAGTATTTT.

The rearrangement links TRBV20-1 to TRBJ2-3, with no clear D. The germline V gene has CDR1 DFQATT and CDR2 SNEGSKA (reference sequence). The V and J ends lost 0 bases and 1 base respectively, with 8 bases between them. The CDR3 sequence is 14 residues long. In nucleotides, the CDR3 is TGCAGTGCTAGAGACATCGCGGGCACAGATACGCAGTATTTT. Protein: CSARDIAGTDTQYF.

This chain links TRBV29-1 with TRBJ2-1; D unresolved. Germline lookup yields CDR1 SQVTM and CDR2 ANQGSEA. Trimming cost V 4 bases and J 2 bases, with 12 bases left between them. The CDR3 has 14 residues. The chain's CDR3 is CSVGDVYTYNEQFF. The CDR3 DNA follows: TGCAGCGTTGGGGATGTGTACACCTACAATGAGCAGTTCTTC.

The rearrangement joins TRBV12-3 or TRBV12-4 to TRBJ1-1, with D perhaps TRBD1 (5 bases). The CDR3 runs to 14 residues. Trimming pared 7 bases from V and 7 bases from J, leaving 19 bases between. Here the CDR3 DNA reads TGTGCCAGCATTTCAGGGTGGGGCCCAAATGAAGCTTTCTTT. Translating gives CASISGWGPNEAFF.

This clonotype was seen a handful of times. The chain's CDR3 is CASSQEGFSAGYTF. The CDR3 nucleotides read TGTGCCAGCAGCCAAGAAGGTTTCTCGGCTGGCTACACCTTC. The rearrangement uses TRBV14 and TRBJ1-2; D remains unclear. Germline loops: CDR1 SGHDN, CDR2 FVKESK. The CDR3 extends over 14 amino acids. The V and J ends lost 0 bases and 7 bases respectively, with 12 bases between them.

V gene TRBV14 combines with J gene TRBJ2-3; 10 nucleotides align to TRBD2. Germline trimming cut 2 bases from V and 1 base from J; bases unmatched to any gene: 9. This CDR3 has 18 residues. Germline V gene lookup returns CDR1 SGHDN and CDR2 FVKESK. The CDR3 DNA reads TGTGCCAGCAGCCAACCACGAATAGCGGGAGGAGGCACAGATACGCAGTATTTT. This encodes CASSQPRIAGGGTDTQYF.